A single sample is the source of the 3 T cell receptor beta chains below, sequenced in a study of blood T cell repertoires in COVID-19. Only in-frame clones appear in the TCRdb table, and some are missing; sequencing was by immunoSEQ multiplex PCR. The sample has about 240,000 clones, 70% to 80% seen once. The sequencing sample was made of peripheral blood. The receptors here all came from a woman aged 80 or over with acute or convalescent COVID-19.

In the case of this clone: Different DNA sequences within this sample yield the same CDR3. J is TRBJ1-2 and V is TRBV12-3 or TRBV12-4; the match to TRBD1 covers 9 bases. The V segment lost 3 bases and the J segment 4 bases; nucleotides outside the gene matches: 0. The CDR3 length is 13 residues. The CDR3 DNA follows: TGTGCCAGCAGTTTGACAGGGGGCTATGGCTACACCTTC. Translating it yields CASSLTGGYGYTF.

J is TRBJ1-5 and V is TRBV19; a possible D gene is TRBD1 (5 bases). CDR1 is LNHDA and CDR2 is SQIVND in the germline V gene (reference sequence). CDR3 length: 15 amino acids. Trimming stripped 5 bases from V and 4 bases from J, with 15 bases between. CDR3 DNA sequence: TGTGCCAGTAGTCAACGACAGCTACCTAATCAGCCCCAGCATTTT. Protein product: CASSQRQLPNQPQHF.

The chain has TRBV6-5 and TRBJ1-3, with a weak D call TRBD1 (5 bases). The V gene lost 7 bases and the J gene lost 6 bases, with 16 bases spanning the gap. Germline CDR1 reads MNHEY; CDR2 reads SVGAGI. This CDR3 contains 14 residues. As DNA, the CDR3 is TGTGCCAGCACCCTGGGGGGAAGGGTAAACACCATATATTTT. Translated, it gives CASTLGGRVNTIYF.